This TCR beta chain was sequenced during a study of T-cell memory formation after mild COVID-19. Turning to the study itself: In these data, TCR clusters were largely donor specific. General study results and limits: Among contracting clones, CD4+ were mainly CM/EM and CD8+ enriched in EMRA. Clones that shrank (day 15 to 85) were balanced CD4/CD8, whereas later expanders leaned CD4+.

Sample barcodes and UMIs were carried by the TCR alpha and TCR beta cDNA libraries that 5'RACE generated with constant-segment primers. TCRdb passed the 5' RACE reads through MiXCR, listing each CDR3 protein once. The data show around 340,000 distinct CDR3 sequences, roughly 15% seen once. On this clonotype: As yet, its antigen is unknown.

The CDR3 covers 15 residues. V shed 0 bases and J shed 3 bases, with 9 bases lying between them. From germline, CDR1 is MGHDK and CDR2 SYGVNS. This chain uses TRBV25-1 with TRBJ2-1, with D perhaps TRBD1 (6 bases). The TCR originated in a man aged 18 to 35 who had mild COVID-19 (a few samples of this study predate the infection). Cell type and time point are not known. Sample: PBMCs or a T cell subset sorted from them (not recorded which). The CDR3 sequence: CASSEYRGGYNEQFF. Here the CDR3 DNA reads TGTGCCAGCAGTGAATACAGGGGCGGCTACAATGAGCAGTTCTTC.